This T cell receptor (beta chain) was found in a study of CD8 T cells in ankylosing spondylitis. Remarks on this clonotype: Its antigen remains unknown.

TCRdb itself ran the 5' RACE reads through MiXCR, one entry per CDR3 protein. The sample records about 260,000 distinct CDR3 sequences, 20% to 30% being singletons. Study findings and constraints: Both synovial fluid and blood in reactive arthritis had previously been reported to carry some motif variants. Disease-linked clones bore a CD8+ phenotype, appearing relatively rarely in peripheral blood. Reports say disease-linked clones showed up significantly more in matched ankylosing spondylitis synovial fluid.

This CDR3 is built from 13 residues. The germline V gene encodes CDR1 MNHNY and CDR2 SVGAGI (reference sequence). Trimming removed 5 bases at V and 7 bases at J, with 15 bases between. The receptor was derived from a male donor with ankylosing spondylitis or in good health (not recorded which). The chain carries TRBV6-6 and TRBJ2-7, with D perhaps matching TRBD2 (5 bases). The sequencing sample was made of blood, either unsorted or a sorted T cell fraction (not recorded which). The CDR3 sequence is CASSNLLGGEQYF. The CDR3, as DNA: TGTGCCAGCAGTAACTTACTGGGCGGGGAGCAGTACTTC.